This T cell receptor (beta chain) was sequenced for a study of Ad26.COV2.S vaccination and SARS-CoV-2 variants. Study at large: Donor participated within the Ad26.COV2.S arm of the COV1001 trial. Each vaccinee took Ad26.COV2.S intramuscularly, once or twice 56 days apart. Regarding the study as a whole: Vaccine and placebo recipients had similar non-spike TCR breadth.

Regarding treatment: some 20 received Ad26.COV2.S at low or high dose, single or two shots; roughly 5 received placebo; per-sample allocation not given. The study sampled participants on day 63 after the first vaccine or placebo injection. Ad26.COV2.S expressed prefusion-stabilized spike from the original Wuhan strain. There are 15 residues in the CDR3. The ends were cut back, 3 bases at V and 4 bases at J, with 15 bases in the middle. Per germline, CDR1 KGHSH and CDR2 LQKENI. Data came from immunoSEQ multiplex PCR; TCRdb stores just in-frame clones and leaves some out. The sample records over 450,000 clones, roughly nine tenths being singletons. As regards this clone: The antigen is not known.

The receptor was isolated from a person aged 18-60 years who received the Ad26.COV2.S COVID-19 vaccine or a placebo. This chain joins TRBV18 and TRBJ1-1, with TRBD1 as a possible D gene (5 bases). The material sequenced was peripheral blood, taken in a trial of Ad26.COV2.S vaccine versus placebo. CDR3 protein: CASSPLDIRGTEAFF. The CDR3 nucleotides read TGTGCCAGCTCACCCCTGGACATAAGGGGCACTGAAGCTTTCTTT. The variable domain in full, completed from reference TRBV18 and TRBJ1-1, reads NAGVMQNPRHLVRRRGQEARLRCSPMKGHSHVYWYRQLPEEGLKFMVYLQKENIIDESGMPKERFSAEFPKEGPSILRIQQVVRGDSAAYFCASSPLDIRGTEAFFGQGTRLTVV.